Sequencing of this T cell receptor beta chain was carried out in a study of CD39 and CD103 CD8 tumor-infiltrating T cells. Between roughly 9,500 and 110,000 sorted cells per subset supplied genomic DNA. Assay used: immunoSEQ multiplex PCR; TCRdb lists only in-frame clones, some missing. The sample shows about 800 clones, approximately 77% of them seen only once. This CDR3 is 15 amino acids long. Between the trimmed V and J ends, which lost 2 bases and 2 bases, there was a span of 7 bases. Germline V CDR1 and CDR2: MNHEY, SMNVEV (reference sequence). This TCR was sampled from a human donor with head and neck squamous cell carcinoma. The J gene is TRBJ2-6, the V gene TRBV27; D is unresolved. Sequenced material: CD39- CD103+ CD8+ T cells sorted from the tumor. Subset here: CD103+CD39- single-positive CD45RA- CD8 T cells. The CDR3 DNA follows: TGTGCCAGCAGTTTAATAGGAACTGGGGCCAACGTCCTGACTTTC. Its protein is CASSLIGTGANVLTF.